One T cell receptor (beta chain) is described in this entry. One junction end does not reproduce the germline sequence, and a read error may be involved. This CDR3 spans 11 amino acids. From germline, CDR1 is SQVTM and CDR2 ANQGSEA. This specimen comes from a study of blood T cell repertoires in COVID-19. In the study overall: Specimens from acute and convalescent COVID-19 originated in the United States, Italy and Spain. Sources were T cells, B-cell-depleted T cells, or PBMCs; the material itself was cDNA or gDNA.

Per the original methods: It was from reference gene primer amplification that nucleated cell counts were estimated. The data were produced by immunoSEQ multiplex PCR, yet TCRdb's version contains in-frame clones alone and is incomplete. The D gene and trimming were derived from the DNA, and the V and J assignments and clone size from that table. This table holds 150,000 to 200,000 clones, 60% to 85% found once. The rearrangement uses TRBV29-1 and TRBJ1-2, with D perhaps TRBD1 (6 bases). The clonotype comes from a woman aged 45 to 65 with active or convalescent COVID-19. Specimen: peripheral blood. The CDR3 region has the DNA TGCAGCGTTGAAGTCGGGGGGGCGCGCGCCTTC. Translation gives CSVEVGGARAF.